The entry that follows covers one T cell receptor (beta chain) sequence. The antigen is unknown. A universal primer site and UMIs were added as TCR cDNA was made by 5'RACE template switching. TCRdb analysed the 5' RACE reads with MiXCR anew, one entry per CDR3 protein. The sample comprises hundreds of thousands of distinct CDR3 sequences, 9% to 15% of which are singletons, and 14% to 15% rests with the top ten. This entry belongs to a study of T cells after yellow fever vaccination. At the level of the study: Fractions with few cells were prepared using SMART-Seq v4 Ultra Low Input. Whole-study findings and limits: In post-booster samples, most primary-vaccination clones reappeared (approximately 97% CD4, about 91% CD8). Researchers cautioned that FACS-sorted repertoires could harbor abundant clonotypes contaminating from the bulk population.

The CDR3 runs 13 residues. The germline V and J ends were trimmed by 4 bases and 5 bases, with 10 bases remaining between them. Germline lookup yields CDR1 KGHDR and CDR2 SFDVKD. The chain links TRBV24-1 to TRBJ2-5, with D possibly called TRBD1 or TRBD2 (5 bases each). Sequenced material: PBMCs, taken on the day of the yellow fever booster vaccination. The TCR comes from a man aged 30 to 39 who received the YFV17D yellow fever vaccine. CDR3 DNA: TGTGCCACCAGTGACGGGACCCACGAGACCCAGTACTTC. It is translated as CATSDGTHETQYF.